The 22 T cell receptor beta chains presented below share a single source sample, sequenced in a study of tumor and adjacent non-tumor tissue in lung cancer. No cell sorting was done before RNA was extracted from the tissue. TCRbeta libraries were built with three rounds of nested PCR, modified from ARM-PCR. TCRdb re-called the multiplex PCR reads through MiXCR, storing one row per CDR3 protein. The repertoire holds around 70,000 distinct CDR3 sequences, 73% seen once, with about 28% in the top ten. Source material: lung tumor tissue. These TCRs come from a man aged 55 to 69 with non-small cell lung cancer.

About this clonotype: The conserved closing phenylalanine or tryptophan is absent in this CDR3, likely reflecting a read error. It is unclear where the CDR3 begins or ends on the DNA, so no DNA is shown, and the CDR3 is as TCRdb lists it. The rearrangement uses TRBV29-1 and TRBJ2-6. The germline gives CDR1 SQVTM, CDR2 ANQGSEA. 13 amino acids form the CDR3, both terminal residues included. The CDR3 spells CSVAHSGANVLNY.

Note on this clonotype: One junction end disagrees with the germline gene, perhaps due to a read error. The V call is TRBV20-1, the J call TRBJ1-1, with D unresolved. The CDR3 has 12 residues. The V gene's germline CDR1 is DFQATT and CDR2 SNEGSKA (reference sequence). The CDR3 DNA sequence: TGCAGCGGTACCCTCGGGAGCACTGAAGTTTTCTTT. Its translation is CSGTLGSTEVFF.

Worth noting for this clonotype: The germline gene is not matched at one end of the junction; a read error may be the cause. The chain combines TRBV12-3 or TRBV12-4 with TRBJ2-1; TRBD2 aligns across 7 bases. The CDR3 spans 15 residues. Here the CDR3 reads CVSSFPQRDHNEQLF. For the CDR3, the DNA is TGTGTCAGCAGTTTCCCTCAGCGGGACCACAATGAGCAATTATTC.

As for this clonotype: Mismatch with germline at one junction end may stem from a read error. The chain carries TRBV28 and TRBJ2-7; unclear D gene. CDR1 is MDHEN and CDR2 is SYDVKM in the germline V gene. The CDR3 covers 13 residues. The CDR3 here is CASNPWGVYEQYF. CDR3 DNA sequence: TGTGCCAGCAATCCCTGGGGTGTCTACGAGCAGTACTTT. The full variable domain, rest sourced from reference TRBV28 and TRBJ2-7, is DVKVTQSSRYLVKRTGEKVFLECVQDMDHENMFWYRQDPGLGLRLIYFSYDVKMKEKGDIPEGYSVSREKKERFSLILESASTNQTSMYLCASNPWGVYEQYFGPGTRLTVT.

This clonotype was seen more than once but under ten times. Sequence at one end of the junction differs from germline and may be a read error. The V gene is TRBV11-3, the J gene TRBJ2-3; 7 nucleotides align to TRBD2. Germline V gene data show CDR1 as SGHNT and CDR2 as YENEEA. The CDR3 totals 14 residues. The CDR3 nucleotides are TGTGCCAGCAGTTTCGGGGGGAGCACATATACGCAGTATTTT. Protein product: CASSFGGSTYTQYF.

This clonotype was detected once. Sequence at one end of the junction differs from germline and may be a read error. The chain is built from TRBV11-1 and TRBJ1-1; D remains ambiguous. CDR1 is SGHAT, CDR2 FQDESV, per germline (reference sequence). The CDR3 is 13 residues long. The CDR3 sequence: CASSLAPRAKAFF. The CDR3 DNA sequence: TGTGCCAGCAGTTTAGCGCCGAGGGCTAAAGCTTTCTTT.

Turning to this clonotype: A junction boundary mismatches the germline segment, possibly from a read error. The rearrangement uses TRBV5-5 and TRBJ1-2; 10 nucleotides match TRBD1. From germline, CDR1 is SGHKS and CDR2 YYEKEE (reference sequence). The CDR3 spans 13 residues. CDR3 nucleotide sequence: TGTGCCAGCCGCTTAGGACAGGGGGTCAGCTACACATTC. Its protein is CASRLGQGVSYTF. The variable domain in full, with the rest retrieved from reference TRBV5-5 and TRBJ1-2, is DAGVTQSPTHLIKTRGQQVTLRCSPISGHKSVSWYQQVLGQGPQFIFQYYEKEERGRGNFPDRFSARQFPNYSSELNVNALLLGDSALYLCASRLGQGVSYTFGSGTRLTVV.

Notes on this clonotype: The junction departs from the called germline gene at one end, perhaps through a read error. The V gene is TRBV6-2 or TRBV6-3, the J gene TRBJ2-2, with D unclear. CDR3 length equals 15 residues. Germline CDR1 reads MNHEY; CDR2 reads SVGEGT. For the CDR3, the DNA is TGTGCCAGCAGTCACCGGCCCCCGACCACCTGGGAGCTGTTTTTT. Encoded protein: CASSHRPPTTWELFF.

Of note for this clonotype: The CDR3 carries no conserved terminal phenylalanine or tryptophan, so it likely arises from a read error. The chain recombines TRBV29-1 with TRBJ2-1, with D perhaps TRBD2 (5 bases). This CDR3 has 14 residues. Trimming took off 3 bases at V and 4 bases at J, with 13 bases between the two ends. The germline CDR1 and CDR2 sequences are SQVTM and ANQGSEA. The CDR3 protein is CSVEGGQQYNEQFL. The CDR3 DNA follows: TGCAGCGTTGAGGGCGGGCAGCAATACAATGAGCAGTTCCTC.

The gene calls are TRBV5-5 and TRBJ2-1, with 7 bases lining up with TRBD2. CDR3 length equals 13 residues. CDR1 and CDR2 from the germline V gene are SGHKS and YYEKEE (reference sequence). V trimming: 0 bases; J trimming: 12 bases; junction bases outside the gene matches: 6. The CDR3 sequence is CASSLEGERGQFF. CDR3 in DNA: TGTGCCAGCAGCTTGGAAGGGGAGCGGGGGCAGTTCTTC.

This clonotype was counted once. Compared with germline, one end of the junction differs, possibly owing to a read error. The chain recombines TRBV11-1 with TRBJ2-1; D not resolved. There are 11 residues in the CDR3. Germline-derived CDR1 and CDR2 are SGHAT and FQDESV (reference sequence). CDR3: CASSGNDEHFF. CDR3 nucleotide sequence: TGTGCCAGCAGTGGGAACGATGAGCACTTCTTC.

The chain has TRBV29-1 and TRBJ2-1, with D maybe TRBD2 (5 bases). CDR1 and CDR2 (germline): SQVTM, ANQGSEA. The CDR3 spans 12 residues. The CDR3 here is CNAETSYNEQFF. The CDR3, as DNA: TGCAATGCGGAAACTAGCTACAATGAGCAGTTCTTC.

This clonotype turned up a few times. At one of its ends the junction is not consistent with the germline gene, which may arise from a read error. CDR3 loop: CASSPTEREEVFF. The CDR3 region has the DNA TGTGCCAGCAGCCCAACGGAGCGGGAAGAAGTTTTCTTT. V gene TRBV5-4 combines with J gene TRBJ1-1; D is unclear. The V gene's germline CDR1 is SGHNT and CDR2 YYREEE (reference sequence). CDR3 length: 13 residues.

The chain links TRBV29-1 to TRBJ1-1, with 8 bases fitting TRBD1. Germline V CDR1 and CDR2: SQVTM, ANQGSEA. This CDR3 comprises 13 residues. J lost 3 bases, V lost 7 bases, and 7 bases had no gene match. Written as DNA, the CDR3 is TGCAGCGCAAATACAGGGGGAGACACTGAAGCTTTCTTT. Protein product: CSANTGGDTEAFF.

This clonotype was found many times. CDR3 sequence reads: CASSPRAMGAGGNTIYF. CDR3 DNA: TGTGCCAGCAGCCCCCGTGCGATGGGGGCAGGAGGAAACACCATATATTTT. V gene TRBV12-3 or TRBV12-4 combines with J gene TRBJ1-3; a weak D match, TRBD1 (6 bases). CDR3 length equals 17 residues. V was cut by 6 bases and J by 4 bases, with 22 bases left in between.

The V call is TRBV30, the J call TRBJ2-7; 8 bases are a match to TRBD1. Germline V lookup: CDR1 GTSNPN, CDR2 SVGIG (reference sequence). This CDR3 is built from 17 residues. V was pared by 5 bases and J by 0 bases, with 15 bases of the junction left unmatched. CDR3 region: CAWGPGSRTGSSYEQYF. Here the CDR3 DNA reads TGTGCCTGGGGACCGGGTTCTAGGACAGGGAGCTCCTACGAGCAGTACTTC.

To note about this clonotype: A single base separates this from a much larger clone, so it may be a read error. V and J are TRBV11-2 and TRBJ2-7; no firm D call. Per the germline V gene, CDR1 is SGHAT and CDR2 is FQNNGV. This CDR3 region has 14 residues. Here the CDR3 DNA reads TGTGCCAGCAGCTTAGTGATTAGTACCTACGAGCAGCACTTC. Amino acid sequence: CASSLVISTYEQHF.

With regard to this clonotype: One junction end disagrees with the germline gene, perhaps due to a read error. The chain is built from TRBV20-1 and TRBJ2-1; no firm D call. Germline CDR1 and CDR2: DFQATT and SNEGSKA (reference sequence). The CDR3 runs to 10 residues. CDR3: CNAIGNEQFF. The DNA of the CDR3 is TGCAATGCTATCGGCAATGAGCAGTTCTTC.

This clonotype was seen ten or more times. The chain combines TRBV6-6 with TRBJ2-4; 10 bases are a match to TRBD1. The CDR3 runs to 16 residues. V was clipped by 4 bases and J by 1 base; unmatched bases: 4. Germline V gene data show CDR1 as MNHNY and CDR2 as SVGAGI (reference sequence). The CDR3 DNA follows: TGTGCCAGCAGTTCTCGACAGGGGGCGGCCAAAAACATTCAGTACTTC. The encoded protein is CASSSRQGAAKNIQYF.

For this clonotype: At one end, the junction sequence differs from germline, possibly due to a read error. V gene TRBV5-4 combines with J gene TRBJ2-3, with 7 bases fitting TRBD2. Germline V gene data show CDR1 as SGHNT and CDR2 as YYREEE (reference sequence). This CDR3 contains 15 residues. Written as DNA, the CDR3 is TGTGTCAGCAGCGGGATTTGGGACGCCTCAGATACGCAGTATTTT. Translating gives CVSSGIWDASDTQYF.

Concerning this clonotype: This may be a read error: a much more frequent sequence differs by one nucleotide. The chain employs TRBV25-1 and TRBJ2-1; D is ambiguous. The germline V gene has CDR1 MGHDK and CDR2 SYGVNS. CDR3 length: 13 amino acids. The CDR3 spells CASSEYSNNEQLF. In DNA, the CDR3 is TGTGCCAGCAGTGAATACTCCAACAATGAGCAGTTATTC.

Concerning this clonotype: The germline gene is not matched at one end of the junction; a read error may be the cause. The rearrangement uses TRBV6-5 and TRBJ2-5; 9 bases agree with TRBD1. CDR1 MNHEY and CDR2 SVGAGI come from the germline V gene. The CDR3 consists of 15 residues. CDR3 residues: CASNYSRQGVETQHF. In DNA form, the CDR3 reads TGTGCCAGCAATTACTCGAGACAGGGGGTTGAGACCCAGCACTTC.